This entry features one T cell receptor beta chain sequence. The data were obtained in a study of tumor-infiltrating T cells and Merkel cell polyomavirus. Whole-study context: CD8+ T cells recognized the Merkel cell polyomavirus KLL epitope.

Robust Merkel cell polyomavirus Large T antigen positivity by immunohistochemistry was seen in all patients' tumors. Lymph node tumor was used when the primary was unknown with nodal presentation or primary tissue was insufficient. The repertoire was sequenced with immunoSEQ multiplex PCR; TCRdb's copy has only in-frame clones and lacks some. This sample has more than 20,000 clones, with around 90% found just once. The CDR3 contains 13 residues. CDR1 and CDR2 from the germline V gene are SGHRS and YFSETQ. Trimming shortened V by 4 bases and J by 4 bases, and 11 bases separated the two germline ends. The chain uses TRBV5-1 and TRBJ2-5, with D tentatively TRBD1 (5 bases). This TCR was sampled from a man between 50 and 59 years old with Merkel cell carcinoma. Material for sequencing was lymph node tissue. CDR3 protein: CASSKTGRETQYF. CDR3 coding DNA: TGCGCCAGCAGCAAAACAGGAAGAGAGACCCAGTACTTC.